The clone carrying this TCR beta chain was found a few times. This sample is part of a study of blood T cells in healthy people across ages. Together with a sample-barcoded 5' primer, a J-beta primer mix was included in a second PCR lasting about 7 to 12 cycles. TCRdb re-called the 5' RACE reads through MiXCR, storing one row per CDR3 protein. The sample consists of 1.5 million to 2 million distinct CDR3 sequences, roughly 30% of them appearing once. Germline lookup yields CDR1 SEHNR and CDR2 FQNEAQ (reference sequence). With 4 bases clipped from V and 5 bases from J, the junction kept 8 bases outside the gene matches. The CDR3 length is 15 residues.

The sequencing sample was made of blood. The TCR comes from a woman between 25 and 40 years old in good health. The genes are TRBV7-9 and TRBJ2-7, with TRBD2 matching over 10 bases. CDR3 DNA: TGTGCCAGCAGCTACGGACTAGCGGAGCGGGACGAGCAGTACTTC. Protein: CASSYGLAERDEQYF.